The clone carrying this T cell receptor (beta chain) appeared once. The sample comes from a study of identical twins. TCRdb ran MiXCR on the 5' RACE reads and lists one entry per CDR3 protein. In the table there are fewer than 900,000 distinct CDR3 sequences, 18% of which are singletons. This sample also belongs to another study, concerning T cells expressing NK-cell markers.

The specimen was PBMCs. This TCR was sampled from a woman between 18 and 29 years old in good health.

CDR3 sequence reads: CAGCRAAGNTIYF. The CDR3 DNA reads TGTGCCGGATGCAGGGCCGCTGGAAACACCATATATTTT. V and J are TRBV6-6 and TRBJ1-3; possible D gene TRBD1, 5 bases. CDR1 is MNHNY and CDR2 is SVGAGI in the germline V gene (reference sequence). The CDR3 is made up of 13 amino acids. Trimming shortened V by 11 bases and J by 2 bases, and 13 bases separated the two germline ends.